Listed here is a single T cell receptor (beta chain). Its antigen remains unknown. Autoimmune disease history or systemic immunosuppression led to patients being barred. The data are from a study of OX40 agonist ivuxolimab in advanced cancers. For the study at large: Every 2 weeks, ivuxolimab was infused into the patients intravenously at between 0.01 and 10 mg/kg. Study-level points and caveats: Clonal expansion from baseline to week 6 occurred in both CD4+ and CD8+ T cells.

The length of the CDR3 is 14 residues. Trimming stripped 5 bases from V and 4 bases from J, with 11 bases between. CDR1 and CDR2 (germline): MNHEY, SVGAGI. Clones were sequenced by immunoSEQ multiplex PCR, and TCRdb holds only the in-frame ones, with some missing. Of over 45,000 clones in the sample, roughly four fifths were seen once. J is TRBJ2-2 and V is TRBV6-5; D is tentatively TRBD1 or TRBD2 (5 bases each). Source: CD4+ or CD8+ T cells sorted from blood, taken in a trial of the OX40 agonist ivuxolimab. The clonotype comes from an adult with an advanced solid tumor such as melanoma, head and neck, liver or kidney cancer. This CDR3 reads CASSRGDLTGELFF. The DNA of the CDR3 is TGTGCCAGCAGTAGAGGGGACCTCACCGGGGAGCTGTTTTTT.